This entry lists 7 T cell receptor beta chains sequenced from one sample in a study of T cell clonality in common variable immunodeficiency. Their specific antigens are unknown. General observations from the study: Fewer deletions and N-nucleotide insertions were reportedly seen in common variable immunodeficiency TCR beta sequences.

TCRdb keeps only in-frame clones here, not all; method: immunoSEQ multiplex PCR. The sample features some 8,200 clones, with roughly 3.5% in its top ten. Sequenced material: peripheral blood mononuclear cells. Receptors were obtained from a human donor with common variable immunodeficiency.

The CDR3 DNA, read in part, is TGTGCCAGCAGCCGGAGGGCAGAGAATCAGCCC. It specifies CASSRRAENQP. The full CDR3 reads CASSRRAENQPQHF. V usage is TRBV2 and J usage is TRBJ1-5; D ambiguous. The read comes to an end 3 residues before the CDR3 does, leaving the germline J gene to fill in the end. The CDR3 has 14 amino acids. V shed 6 bases and J shed 4 bases, with 13 bases lying between them. Germline CDR1 SNHLY, CDR2 FYNNEI.

By frequency, this clone registers medium-sized. The read finishes 3 residues shy of the CDR3 end, and the germline J gene is used to complete it. The chain carries TRBV5-6 and TRBJ1-2, with TRBD1 matching 8 bases. This CDR3 spans 12 amino acids. The germline V gene encodes CDR1 SGHDT and CDR2 YYEEEE. CDR3 region: CASSLGQGDYTF. The DNA read from the CDR3 is TGTGCCAGCAGCTTAGGACAGGGAGAC.

For this clone: The CDR3 goes on 3 residues after the read ends, and that part is filled in from the germline J gene. This chain joins TRBV19 and TRBJ2-1, with TRBD2 matching 8 bases. CDR3 length equals 16 residues. Losses at the gene ends were 5 bases for V and 5 bases for J; bases not matched to a gene: 11. Germline-derived CDR1 and CDR2 are LNHDA and SQIVND (reference sequence). The covered CDR3 bases are TGTGCCAGTAGTGCCCCCTTTGGGACTAGTAACAATGAG. This sequence encodes CASSAPFGTSNNE. The CDR3 in full is CASSAPFGTSNNEQFF.

A word on this clone: The read halts 3 residues ahead of the CDR3 end, with the missing end drawn from the germline J gene. V and J are TRBV6-2 or TRBV6-3 and TRBJ1-1; D gene unclear. Per germline, CDR1 MNHEY and CDR2 SVGEGT. The V and J ends lost 6 bases and 0 bases respectively, with 14 bases between them. This CDR3 is built from 15 residues. The sequenced part of the CDR3 DNA is TGTGCCAGCAGCCGAAAAACTTACCTGAACACTGAA. Translated, it gives CASSRKTYLNTE. The entire CDR3 protein is CASSRKTYLNTEAFF.

A remark on this clone: Coverage ceases 3 residues before the CDR3 finishes, and the germline J gene fills in the end. J is TRBJ1-6 and V is TRBV7-2, with no clear D. V lost 5 bases and J 11 bases, leaving 16 bases between the germline ends. The CDR3 has 14 amino acids. Per the germline V gene, CDR1 is SGHTA and CDR2 is FQGNSA. Incomplete CDR3 DNA: TGTGCCAGCAGCCCAATAGCGGGCACCCCACCC. It is translated as CASSPIAGTPP. The full-length CDR3 reads as CASSPIAGTPPLHF.

Remarks on this clone: The read comes to an end 3 residues before the CDR3 does, leaving the germline J gene to fill in the end. The chain is built from TRBV2 and TRBJ1-4; the D gene is possibly TRBD1 (6 bases). The V gene's germline CDR1 is SNHLY and CDR2 FYNNEI. This CDR3 contains 16 residues. V was shortened by 4 bases and J by 2 bases, with 14 bases between the two germline ends. CDR3 sequence: CASSGSSGHTNEKLFF. CDR3 DNA, as far as it was read: TGTGCCAGCAGTGGATCTTCGGGACATACTAATGAAAAA.

This clone is identified as medium-sized from frequency. The CDR3 loop reads CASSPGTGSYEQYF. CDR3 bases read: TGTGCCAGCAGCCCCGGGACAGGGTCCTACGAG. The chain joins TRBV7-3 to TRBJ2-7; the match to TRBD1 covers 9 bases. The observed sequence ends 3 residues before the CDR3 terminus, with the missing tail filled in from the germline J gene. The germline V gene has CDR1 SGHTA and CDR2 FQGTGA. The CDR3 loop spans 14 amino acids. The J segment lost 1 base and the V segment lost 5 bases, leaving 3 bases of the junction unmatched.